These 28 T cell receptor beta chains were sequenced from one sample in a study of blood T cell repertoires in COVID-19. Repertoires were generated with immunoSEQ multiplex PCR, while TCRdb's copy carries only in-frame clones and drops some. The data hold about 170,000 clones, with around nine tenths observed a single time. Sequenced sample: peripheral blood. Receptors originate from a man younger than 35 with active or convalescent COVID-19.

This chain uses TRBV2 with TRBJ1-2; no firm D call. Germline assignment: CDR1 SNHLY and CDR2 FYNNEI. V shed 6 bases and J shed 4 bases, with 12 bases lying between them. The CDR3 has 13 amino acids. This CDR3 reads CASSRQTLYGYTF. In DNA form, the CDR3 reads TGTGCCAGCAGCCGACAAACGCTCTATGGCTACACCTTC.

The CDR3 spells CASSFPGVVSPLHF. CDR3 bases: TGTGCCAGCAGCTTCCCAGGGGTGGTTTCACCCCTCCACTTT. This chain uses TRBV3-1 (or the pseudogene TRBV3-2) with TRBJ1-6, with D possibly being TRBD1 (6 bases). V lost 5 bases and J 9 bases, leaving 14 bases between the germline ends. Germline CDR1 reads LGHDT; CDR2 reads YNNKEL (reference sequence). CDR3 length equals 14 residues.

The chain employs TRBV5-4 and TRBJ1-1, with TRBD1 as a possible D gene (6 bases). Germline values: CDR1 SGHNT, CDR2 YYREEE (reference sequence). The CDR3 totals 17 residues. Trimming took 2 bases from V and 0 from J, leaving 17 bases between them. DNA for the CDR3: TGTGCCAGCAGCTTTTGGCGCCGACAGGACTTGAACACTGAAGCTTTCTTT. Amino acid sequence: CASSFWRRQDLNTEAFF.

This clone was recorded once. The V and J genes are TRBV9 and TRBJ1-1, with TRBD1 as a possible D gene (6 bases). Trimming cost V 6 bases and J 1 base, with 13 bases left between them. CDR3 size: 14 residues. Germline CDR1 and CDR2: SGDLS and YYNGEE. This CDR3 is CASTRGLENTEAFF. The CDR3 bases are TGTGCCAGCACCAGGGGTTTGGAGAACACTGAAGCTTTCTTT. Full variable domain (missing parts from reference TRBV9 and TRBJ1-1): DSGVTQTPKHLITATGQRVTLRCSPRSGDLSVYWYQQSLDQGLQFLIQYYNGEERAKGNILERFSAQQFPDLHSELNLSSLELGDSALYFCASTRGLENTEAFFGQGTRLTVV.

This chain's CDR3 is CASSPLLTGENGYTF. The CDR3 DNA sequence: TGTGCCAGCAGCCCTCTACTAACAGGGGAAAATGGCTACACCTTC. V gene TRBV7-9 combines with J gene TRBJ1-2; TRBD1 agrees at 7 bases. Unmatched junction bases numbered 12, after V lost 5 bases and J lost 6 bases. CDR3 length: 15 residues. In germline, CDR1 is SEHNR, CDR2 FQNEAQ (reference sequence).

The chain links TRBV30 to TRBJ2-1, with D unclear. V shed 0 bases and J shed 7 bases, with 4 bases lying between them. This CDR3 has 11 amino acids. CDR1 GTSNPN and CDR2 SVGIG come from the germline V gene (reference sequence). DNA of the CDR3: TGTGCCTGGAGTGTTCAGAATGAGCAGTTCTTC. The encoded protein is CAWSVQNEQFF.

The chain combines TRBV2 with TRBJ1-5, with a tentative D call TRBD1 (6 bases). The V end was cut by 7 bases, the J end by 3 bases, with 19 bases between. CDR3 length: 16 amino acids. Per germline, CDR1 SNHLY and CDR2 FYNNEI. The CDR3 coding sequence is TGTGCCAGCAATAAGGACAGTAACGAATCCAATCAGCCCCAGCATTTT. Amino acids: CASNKDSNESNQPQHF.

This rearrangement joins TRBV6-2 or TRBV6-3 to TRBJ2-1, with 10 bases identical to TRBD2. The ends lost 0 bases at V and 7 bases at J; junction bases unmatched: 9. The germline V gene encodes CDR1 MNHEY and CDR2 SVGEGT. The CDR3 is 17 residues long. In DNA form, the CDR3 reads TGTGCCAGCAGTTACTCGATAGCGGGAGGCCACACAAATGAGCAGTTCTTC. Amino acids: CASSYSIAGGHTNEQFF.

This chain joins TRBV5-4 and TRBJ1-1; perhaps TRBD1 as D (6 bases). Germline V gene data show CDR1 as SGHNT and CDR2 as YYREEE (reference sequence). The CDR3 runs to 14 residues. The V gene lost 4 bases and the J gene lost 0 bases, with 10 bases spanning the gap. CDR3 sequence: CASSIGQMNTEAFF. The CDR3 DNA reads TGTGCCAGCAGCATCGGACAGATGAACACTGAAGCTTTCTTT. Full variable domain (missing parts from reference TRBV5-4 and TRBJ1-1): ETGVTQSPTHLIKTRGQQVTLRCSSQSGHNTVSWYQQALGQGPQFIFQYYREEENGRGNFPPRFSGLQFPNYSSELNVNALELDDSALYLCASSIGQMNTEAFFGQGTRLTVV.

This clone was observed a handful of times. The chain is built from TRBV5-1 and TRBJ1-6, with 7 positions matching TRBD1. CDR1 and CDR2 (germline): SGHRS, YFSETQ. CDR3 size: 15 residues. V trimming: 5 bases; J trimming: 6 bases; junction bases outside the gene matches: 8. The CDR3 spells CASSLVTGVNSPLHF. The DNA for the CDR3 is TGCGCCAGCAGTCTTGTTACAGGGGTTAATTCACCCCTCCACTTT.

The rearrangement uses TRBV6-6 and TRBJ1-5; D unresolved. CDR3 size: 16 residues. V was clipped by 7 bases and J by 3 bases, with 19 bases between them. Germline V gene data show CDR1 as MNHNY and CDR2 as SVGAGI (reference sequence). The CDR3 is CASTEGWGVHNQPQHF. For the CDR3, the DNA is TGTGCCAGCACCGAGGGATGGGGTGTTCACAATCAGCCCCAGCATTTT.

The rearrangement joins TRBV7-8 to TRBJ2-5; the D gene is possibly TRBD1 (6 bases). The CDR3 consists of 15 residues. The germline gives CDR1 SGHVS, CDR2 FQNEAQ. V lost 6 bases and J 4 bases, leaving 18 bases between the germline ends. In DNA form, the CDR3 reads TGTGCCAGCAGAAACAGGGCTCCGGTTGGAGAGACCCAGTACTTC. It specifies CASRNRAPVGETQYF.

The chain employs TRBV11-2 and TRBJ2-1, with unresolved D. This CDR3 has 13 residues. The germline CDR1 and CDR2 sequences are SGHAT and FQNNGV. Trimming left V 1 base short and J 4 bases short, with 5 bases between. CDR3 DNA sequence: TGTGCCAGCAGCTTAGGGCAGTACAATGAGCAGTTCTTC. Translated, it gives CASSLGQYNEQFF. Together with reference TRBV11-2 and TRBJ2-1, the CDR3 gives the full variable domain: EAGVAQSPRYKIIEKRQSVAFWCNPISGHATLYWYQQILGQGPKLLIQFQNNGVVDDSQLPKDRFSAERLKGVDSTLKIQPAKLEDSAVYLCASSLGQYNEQFFGPGTRLTVL.

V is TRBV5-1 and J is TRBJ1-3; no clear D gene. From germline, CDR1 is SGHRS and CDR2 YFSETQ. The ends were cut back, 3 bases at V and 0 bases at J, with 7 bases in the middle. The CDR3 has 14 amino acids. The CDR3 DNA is TGCGCCAGCAGCTGGTCACACTCTGGAAACACCATATATTTT. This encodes CASSWSHSGNTIYF.

This chain's CDR3 is CASSSASGANVLTF. In DNA form, the CDR3 reads TGTGCCAGTAGTAGCGCCTCTGGGGCCAACGTCCTGACTTTC. The genes are TRBV19 and TRBJ2-6, with no clear D. CDR3 length: 14 residues. V was cut by 4 bases and J by 0 bases, with 4 bases left in between. Germline V gives CDR1 LNHDA, CDR2 SQIVND (reference sequence).

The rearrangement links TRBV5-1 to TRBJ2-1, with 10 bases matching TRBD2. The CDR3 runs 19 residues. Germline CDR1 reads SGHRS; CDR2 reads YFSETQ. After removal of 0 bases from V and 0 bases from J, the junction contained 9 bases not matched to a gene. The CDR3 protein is CASSLAWDSGGSSYNEQFF. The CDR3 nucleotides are TGCGCCAGCAGCTTGGCCTGGGATAGCGGGGGGAGCTCCTACAATGAGCAGTTCTTC.

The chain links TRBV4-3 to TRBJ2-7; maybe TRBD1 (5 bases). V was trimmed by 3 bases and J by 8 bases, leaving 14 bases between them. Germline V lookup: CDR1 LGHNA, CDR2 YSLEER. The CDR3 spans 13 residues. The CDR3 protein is CASSHRQSPKQYF. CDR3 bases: TGCGCCAGCAGCCATCGACAGAGTCCAAAGCAGTACTTC.

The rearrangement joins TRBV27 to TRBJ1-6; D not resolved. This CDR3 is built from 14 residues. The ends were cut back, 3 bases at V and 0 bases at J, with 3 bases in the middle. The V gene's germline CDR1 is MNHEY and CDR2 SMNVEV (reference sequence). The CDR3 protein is CASSFSSYNSPLHF. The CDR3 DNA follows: TGTGCCAGCAGTTTTAGCTCCTATAATTCACCCCTCCACTTT.

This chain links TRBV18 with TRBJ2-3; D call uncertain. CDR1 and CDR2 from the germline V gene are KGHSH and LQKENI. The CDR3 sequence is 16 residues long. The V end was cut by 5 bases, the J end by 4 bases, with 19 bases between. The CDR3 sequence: CASSSRSLVASDTQYF. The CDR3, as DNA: TGTGCCAGCTCAAGCCGCAGCCTAGTCGCATCAGATACGCAGTATTTT.

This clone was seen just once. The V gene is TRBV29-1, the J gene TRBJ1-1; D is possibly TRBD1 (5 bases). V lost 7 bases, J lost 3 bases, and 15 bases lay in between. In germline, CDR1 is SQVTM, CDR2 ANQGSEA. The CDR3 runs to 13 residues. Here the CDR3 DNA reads TGCAGCGGGGGCAGGGAGGCCCACACTGAAGCTTTCTTT. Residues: CSGGREAHTEAFF.

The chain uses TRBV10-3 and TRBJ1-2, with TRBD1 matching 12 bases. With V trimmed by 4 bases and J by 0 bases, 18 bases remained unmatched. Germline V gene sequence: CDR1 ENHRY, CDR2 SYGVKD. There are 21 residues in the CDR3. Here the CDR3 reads CAISGLRDRGPDIRTNYGYTF. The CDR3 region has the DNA TGTGCCATCAGTGGCCTCCGGGACAGGGGGCCAGATATTCGGACTAACTATGGCTACACCTTC.

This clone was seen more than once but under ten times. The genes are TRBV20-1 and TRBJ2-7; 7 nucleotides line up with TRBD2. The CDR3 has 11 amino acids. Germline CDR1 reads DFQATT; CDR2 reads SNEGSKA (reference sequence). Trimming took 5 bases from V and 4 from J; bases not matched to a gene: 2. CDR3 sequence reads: CSAGTIYEQYF. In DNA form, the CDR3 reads TGCAGTGCTGGGACTATTTACGAGCAGTACTTC.

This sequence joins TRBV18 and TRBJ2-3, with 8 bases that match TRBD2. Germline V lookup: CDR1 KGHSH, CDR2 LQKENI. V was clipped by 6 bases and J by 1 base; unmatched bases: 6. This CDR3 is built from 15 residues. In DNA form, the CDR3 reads TGTGCCAGCTCGCTATCTAGCGGGCGCACAGATACGCAGTATTTT. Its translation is CASSLSSGRTDTQYF. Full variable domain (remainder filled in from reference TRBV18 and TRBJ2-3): NAGVMQNPRHLVRRRGQEARLRCSPMKGHSHVYWYRQLPEEGLKFMVYLQKENIIDESGMPKERFSAEFPKEGPSILRIQQVVRGDSAAYFCASSLSSGRTDTQYFGPGTRLTVL.

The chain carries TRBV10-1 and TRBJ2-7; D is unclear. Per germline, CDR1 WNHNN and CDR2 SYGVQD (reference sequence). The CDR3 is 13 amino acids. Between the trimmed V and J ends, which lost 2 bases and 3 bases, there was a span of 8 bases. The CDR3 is CASSEVVYYEQYV. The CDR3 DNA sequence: TGCGCCAGCAGTGAGGTAGTCTACTACGAGCAGTACGTC.

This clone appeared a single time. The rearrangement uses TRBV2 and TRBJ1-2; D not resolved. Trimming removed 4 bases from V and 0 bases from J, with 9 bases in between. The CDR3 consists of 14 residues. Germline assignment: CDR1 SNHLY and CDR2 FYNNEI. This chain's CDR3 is CASSVTVTNYGYTF. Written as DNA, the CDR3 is TGTGCCAGCAGTGTCACGGTGACTAACTATGGCTACACCTTC.

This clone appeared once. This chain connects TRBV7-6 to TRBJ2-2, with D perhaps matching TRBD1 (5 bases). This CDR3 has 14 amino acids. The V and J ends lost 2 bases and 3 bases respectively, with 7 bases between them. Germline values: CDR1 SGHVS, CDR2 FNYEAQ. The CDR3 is CASSLQGDTGELFF. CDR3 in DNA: TGTGCCAGCAGCTTACAGGGTGACACCGGGGAGCTGTTTTTT.

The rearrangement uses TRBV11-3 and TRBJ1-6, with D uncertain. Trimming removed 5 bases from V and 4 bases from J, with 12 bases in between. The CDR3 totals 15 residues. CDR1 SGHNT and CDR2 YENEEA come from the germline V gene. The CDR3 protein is CASSASGSYNSPLHF. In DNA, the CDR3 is TGTGCCAGCAGCGCATCGGGATCGTATAATTCACCCCTCCACTTT.

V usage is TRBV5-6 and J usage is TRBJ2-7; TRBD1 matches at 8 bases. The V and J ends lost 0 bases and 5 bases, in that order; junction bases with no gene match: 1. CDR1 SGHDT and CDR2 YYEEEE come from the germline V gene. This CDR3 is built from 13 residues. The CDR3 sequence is CASSLGQGNEQYV. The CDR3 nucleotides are TGTGCCAGCAGCTTGGGACAGGGGAACGAGCAGTACGTC.